This T cell receptor (beta chain) was retrieved from a study of T cell clonality in common variable immunodeficiency. In this sample, this clone turned up a few times. Antigen: not known. The read terminates 3 residues before the CDR3 end, so the remaining end is supplied by the germline J gene. The same CDR3 arises from other DNA sequences in this sample as well. The method was immunoSEQ multiplex PCR; TCRdb's version includes in-frame clones alone and lacks a portion of them. This sample comprises tens of thousands of clones, none seen once only. Study findings and constraints: TCRbeta clonality was increased in CVID versus healthy controls. Common variable immunodeficiency TCR beta sequences reportedly had fewer deletions and N-nucleotide insertions.

CDR1 and CDR2 from the germline V gene are GTSNPN and SVGIG (reference sequence). The CDR3 length is 13 residues. Trimming pared 1 base from V and 2 bases from J, leaving 6 bases between. Reduced serum IgG, IgA and/or IgM plus specific antibody deficiency defined CVID. CVID subjects were neither ill nor on immunomodulatory or immunosuppressive medication at sampling. The specimen sequenced was peripheral blood mononuclear cells. The sequence derives from a human donor with common variable immunodeficiency. The rearrangement links TRBV30 to TRBJ1-5, with D tentatively TRBD1 (5 bases). Incomplete CDR3 DNA: TGTGCCTGGAGTGGAGGGGGCAATCAGCCC. It specifies CAWSGGGNQP. The full CDR3 protein is CAWSGGGNQPQHF.